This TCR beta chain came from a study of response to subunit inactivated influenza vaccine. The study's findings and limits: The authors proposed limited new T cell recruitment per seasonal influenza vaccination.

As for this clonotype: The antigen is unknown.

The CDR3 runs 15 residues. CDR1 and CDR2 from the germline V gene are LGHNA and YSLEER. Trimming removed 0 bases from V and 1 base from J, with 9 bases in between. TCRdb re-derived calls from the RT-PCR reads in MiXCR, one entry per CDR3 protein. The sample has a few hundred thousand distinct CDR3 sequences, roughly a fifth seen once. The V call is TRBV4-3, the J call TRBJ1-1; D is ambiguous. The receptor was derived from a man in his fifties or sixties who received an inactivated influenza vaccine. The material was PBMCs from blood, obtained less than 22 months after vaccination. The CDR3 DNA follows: TGCGCCAGCAGCCAAGATTGGGCCAGGAACACTGAAGCTTTCTTT. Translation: CASSQDWARNTEAFF.